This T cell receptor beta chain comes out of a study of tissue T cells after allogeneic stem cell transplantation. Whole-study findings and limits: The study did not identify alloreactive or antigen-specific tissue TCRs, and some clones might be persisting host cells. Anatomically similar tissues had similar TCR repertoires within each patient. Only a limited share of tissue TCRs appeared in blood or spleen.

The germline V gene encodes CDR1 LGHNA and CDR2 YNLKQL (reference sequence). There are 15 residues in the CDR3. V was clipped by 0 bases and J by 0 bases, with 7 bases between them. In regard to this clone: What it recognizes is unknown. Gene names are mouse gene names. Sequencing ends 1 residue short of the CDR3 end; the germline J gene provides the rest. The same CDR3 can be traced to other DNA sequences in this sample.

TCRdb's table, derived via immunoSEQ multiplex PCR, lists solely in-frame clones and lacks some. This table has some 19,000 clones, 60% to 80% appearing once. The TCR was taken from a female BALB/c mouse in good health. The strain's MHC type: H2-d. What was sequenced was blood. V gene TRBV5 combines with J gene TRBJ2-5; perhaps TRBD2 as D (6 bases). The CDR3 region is CASSQDWGNQDTQYF. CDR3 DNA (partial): TGTGCCAGCAGCCAAGATTGGGGGAACCAAGACACCCAGTAC.